The TCR beta chain under discussion was sequenced for a study of T cells in Graves' hyperthyroidism and ophthalmopathy. This clonotype was found many times. Newly diagnosed patients aged 18 to 65 had hyperthyroidism of under 2 months' duration. For the diagnoses, clinical symptoms, serum thyroxine and TRAb, thyroid ultrasound and orbital computed tomography were used. PBMCs stemmed from approximately 9.1 ml fresh peripheral blood. Amplified TCR beta CDR3 regions derived from RNA transcripts. The HTBI primer set drove a first-round RT-PCR of the TCR CDR3. TCRdb passed the multiplex PCR reads through MiXCR, listing each CDR3 protein once. The repertoire holds around 700,000 distinct CDR3 sequences, around 19% seen once, with approximately 15% in the top ten. The germline gives CDR1 LGHDT, CDR2 YNNKEL (reference sequence). CDR3 size: 12 residues. The V and J ends lost 5 bases and 4 bases respectively, with 6 bases between them.

The TCR originated in a woman aged 50 to 65 with Graves' hyperthyroidism that later progressed to Graves' ophthalmopathy. Input material: blood. This chain connects TRBV3-1 to TRBJ2-1; no definite D call. The CDR3 region is CASSLEYNEQFF. CDR3 nucleotides: TGTGCCAGCAGCTTGGAGTACAATGAGCAGTTCTTC.